The entry below gives a single T cell receptor (beta chain) sequence along with its context. The antigen remains undetermined. Cells stained for CD3, CD4, CD8, CD45RA and CD27 were sorted into four subsets. The sample belongs to a study of naive and memory T cell subsets. Notes on the study in general: Clonotypes are single alpha or beta chains, not paired receptors. Possibly reflecting memory cells re-expressing CD45RA, a few larger clonotypes occurred in naive repertoires, especially CD8. Over 90% of naive TCR sequences appeared only once after error correction, unlike memory subsets. Diversity fell and Gini index rose from naive through CM, EM, EMRA.

The beta constant-region primer was an equimolar mix of two oligonucleotides covering TRBC1 and TRBC2. The ligated cDNA underwent four PCR rounds using SP2 and nested alpha and beta constant-region primers. TCRdb independently ran MiXCR on the UMI-ligation and nested PCR reads; one entry per CDR3 protein. The sample lists over 110,000 distinct CDR3 sequences, approximately 20% occurring once. The CDR3 consists of 15 residues. Trimming cost V 1 base and J 4 bases, with 12 bases left between them. Germline loops: CDR1 MNHEY, CDR2 SVGAGI. The sequenced sample consisted of naive CD8+ T cells from blood. The genes are TRBV6-5 and TRBJ2-3; the D gene is possibly TRBD2 (5 bases). The clonotype originates from a human donor in good health. The CDR3: CASSYFAERADTQYF. As DNA, the CDR3 is TGTGCCAGCAGTTACTTCGCGGAGAGGGCAGATACGCAGTATTTT.